The present entry profiles one T cell receptor (beta chain) with its context. Its antigen is not known. These data come from a study of CD8+ T cells in alopecia areata. Study-level results: Clonality was higher in lesional than normal scalp, especially in alopecia totalis/universalis. Normal skin's resident alphabeta T cells are sequenced alongside lesional scalp T cells.

Germline lookup yields CDR1 SGHVS and CDR2 FNYEAQ. This CDR3 spans 15 amino acids. V lost 8 bases, J lost 5 bases, and 21 bases lay in between. Starting from PBMCs, sorting isolated CD4+ and CD8+ T cells. Reverse transcription of extracted RNA yielded cDNA, which provided the sequencing template. Profiled with immunoSEQ multiplex PCR; TCRdb holds only in-frame clones, not every one. Of fewer than 110,000 clones in the sample, around 50% are singletons; the top ten hold 8.8%. J is TRBJ2-5 and V is TRBV7-6, with TRBD2 as a possible D gene (6 bases). This receptor was identified in a human donor in good health. Sequenced input: CD4+ T cells sorted from blood. This chain's CDR3 is CASVPGGVLGETQYF. As DNA, the CDR3 is TGTGCCAGCGTCCCCGGCGGGGTACTCGGGGAGACCCAGTACTTC.